This T cell receptor (beta chain) was documented in a study of graft-versus-host responses after intestinal transplantation. Across the study: Transplant types were multivisceral, liver-intestinal, or isolated intestinal. Overall study results and limits: Researchers found peak circulating GvH clone levels linked to early post-transplant HvG declines. Graft-donor T cell macrochimerism in patients accompanied high graft-versus-host to host-versus-graft clonal ratios in allografts.

V was clipped by 0 bases and J by 7 bases, with 0 bases between them. Per the germline V gene, CDR1 is SGHNT and CDR2 is YYREEE (reference sequence). This CDR3 is 10 amino acids long. As concerns this clone: Antigen unknown.

The protocol was immunoSEQ multiplex PCR, while the TCRdb copy is restricted to in-frame clones and leaves out a portion. The sample has about 2,900 clones; roughly 91% are singletons. The chain has TRBV5-4 and TRBJ2-3; D gene uncertain. The source was bone marrow, collected approximately 370 days after transplant. The clonotype originates from a human patient who received an intestinal transplant, so some T cells may come from the graft donor. CDR3 sequence reads: CASSLDTQYF. The CDR3 DNA reads as TGTGCCAGCAGCTTGGATACGCAGTATTTT.